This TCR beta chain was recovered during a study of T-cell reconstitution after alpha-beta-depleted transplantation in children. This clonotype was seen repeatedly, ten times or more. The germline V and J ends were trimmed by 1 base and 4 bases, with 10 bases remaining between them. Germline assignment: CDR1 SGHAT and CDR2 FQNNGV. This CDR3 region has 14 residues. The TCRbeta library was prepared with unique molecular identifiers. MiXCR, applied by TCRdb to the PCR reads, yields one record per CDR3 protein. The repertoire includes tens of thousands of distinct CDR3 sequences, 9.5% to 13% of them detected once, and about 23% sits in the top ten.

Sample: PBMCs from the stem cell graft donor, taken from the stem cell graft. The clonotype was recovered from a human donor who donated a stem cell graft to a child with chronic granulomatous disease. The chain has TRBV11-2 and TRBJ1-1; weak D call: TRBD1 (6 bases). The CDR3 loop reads CASSLGLTGTEAFF. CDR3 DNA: TGTGCCAGCAGCTTAGGATTGACAGGCACTGAAGCTTTCTTT.